This T cell receptor (beta chain) was recovered during a study of blood T cell repertoires in COVID-19. Study-wide background: Sites in the United States, Italy and Spain provided acute and convalescent COVID-19 samples.

CDR3 size: 17 residues. Losses at the gene ends were 3 bases for V and 3 bases for J; bases not matched to a gene: 9. CDR1 is KGHDR, CDR2 SFDVKD, per germline. Repertoires were generated with immunoSEQ multiplex PCR, while TCRdb's copy carries only in-frame clones and drops some. This repertoire shows 300,000 to 400,000 clones, around nine tenths found once; its top ten account for 2.5% to 4%. The clonotype originates from a woman younger than 35 who had recovered from COVID-19. The chain uses TRBV24-1 and TRBJ2-1, with TRBD2 matching over 8 bases. Sample: peripheral blood. The chain's CDR3 is CATSDRSSGKSYNEQFF. Here the CDR3 DNA reads TGTGCCACCAGTGATAGGAGTAGCGGGAAAAGCTACAATGAGCAGTTCTTC.